The 16 T cell receptor beta chains given below trace back to one sample, sequenced in a study of cytotoxic CD8 clonotypes in ibrutinib-treated CLL. The protocol was immunoSEQ multiplex PCR, while the TCRdb copy is restricted to in-frame clones and leaves out a portion. The sample lists about 160,000 clones; about 88% were seen once. The material sequenced was PBMCs, taken at disease progression, from a patient treated with ibrutinib. The receptors shown here come from a human donor with chronic lymphocytic leukemia.

The table lists this clone with a few counts. The chain carries TRBV5-1 and TRBJ2-3; a weak D match, TRBD1 (6 bases). V was clipped by 7 bases and J by 4 bases, with 16 bases between them. The CDR3 extends over 14 amino acids. Germline lookup yields CDR1 SGHRS and CDR2 YFSETQ. The CDR3 coding sequence is TGCGCCAGCTTACAGGGCGATTCTGCAGATACGCAGTATTTT. Translating gives CASLQGDSADTQYF.

V is TRBV4-3 and J is TRBJ2-7; D possibly matches TRBD1 or TRBD2 (5 bases each). V lost 2 bases, J lost 6 bases, and 23 bases lay in between. The CDR3 runs to 17 residues. Germline V gives CDR1 LGHNA, CDR2 YSLEER. The CDR3 protein is CASSQWGGRDLMAEQYF. Written as DNA, the CDR3 is TGCGCCAGCAGCCAATGGGGTGGCCGGGACCTCATGGCCGAGCAGTACTTC.

V and J are TRBV15 and TRBJ1-4; 10 nucleotides match TRBD1. The CDR3 has 16 amino acids. Unmatched junction bases numbered 6, after V lost 3 bases and J lost 5 bases. Per the germline V gene, CDR1 is LNHNV and CDR2 is YYDKDF (reference sequence). The CDR3: CATSRERQGANEKLFF. The CDR3 DNA sequence: TGTGCCACCAGCAGGGAACGACAGGGGGCGAATGAAAAACTGTTTTTT.

J is TRBJ1-1 and V is TRBV7-8; 7 bases are shared with TRBD1. Germline V gives CDR1 SGHVS, CDR2 FQNEAQ. This CDR3 region has 14 residues. J was trimmed by 4 bases and V by 3 bases; bases with no gene match: 5. CDR3 in amino acids: CASSFTGAGTEAFF. CDR3 DNA: TGTGCCAGCAGCTTCACAGGGGCGGGCACTGAAGCTTTCTTT.

V usage is TRBV27 and J usage is TRBJ2-3; 12 nucleotides match TRBD2. Trimming removed 3 bases from V and 2 bases from J; junction bases left unmatched: 6. The CDR3 extends over 17 amino acids. The germline V gene has CDR1 MNHEY and CDR2 SMNVEV (reference sequence). The CDR3, as DNA: TGTGCCAGCAGTTTGTACCTAGCGGGAGGGATCACAGATACGCAGTATTTT. It specifies CASSLYLAGGITDTQYF.

This clone has a single count. The junction differs from germline at one of its ends, possibly a read error. The V call is TRBV15, the J call TRBJ1-2; no clear D gene. The length of the CDR3 is 12 residues. Germline CDR1 and CDR2: LNHNV and YYDKDF (reference sequence). CDR3 bases: TGTGCCACCAGCATCCGGGTCCCGCCTACATACTTC. Protein: CATSIRVPPTYF.

The V and J genes are TRBV11-2 and TRBJ2-7, with D tentatively TRBD1 (6 bases). The V end lost 6 bases, the J end lost 5 bases, and 23 bases lay between the germline ends. Per the germline V gene, CDR1 is SGHAT and CDR2 is FQNNGV. The CDR3 covers 16 residues. CDR3 sequence (DNA): TGTGCCAGCAGACCCTTAACAGGGTTCAATACCCACGAGCAGTACTTC. Encoded protein: CASRPLTGFNTHEQYF.

This chain joins TRBV5-4 and TRBJ2-7; D remains unclear. Germline-derived CDR1 and CDR2 are SGHNT and YYREEE (reference sequence). V was trimmed by 2 bases and J by 6 bases, leaving 9 bases between them. CDR3 length equals 12 residues. The CDR3 here is CASSFPSSEQYF. The CDR3 coding sequence is TGTGCCAGCAGCTTTCCTTCGAGCGAGCAGTACTTC. Variable domain in full (rest from reference TRBV5-4 and TRBJ2-7): ETGVTQSPTHLIKTRGQQVTLRCSSQSGHNTVSWYQQALGQGPQFIFQYYREEENGRGNFPPRFSGLQFPNYSSELNVNALELDDSALYLCASSFPSSEQYFGPGTRLTVT.

The V call is TRBV5-1, the J call TRBJ1-2, with TRBD1 matching 9 bases. The V and J ends lost 4 bases and 1 base, in that order; junction bases with no gene match: 2. Germline loops: CDR1 SGHRS, CDR2 YFSETQ. This CDR3 has 14 residues. The CDR3 nucleotides read TGCGCCAGCAGCCGGACAGGGGTTAACTATGGCTACACCTTC. Protein: CASSRTGVNYGYTF. Full variable domain (rest looked up from reference TRBV5-1 and TRBJ1-2): KAGVTQTPRYLIKTRGQQVTLSCSPISGHRSVSWYQQTPGQGLQFLFEYFSETQRNKGNFPGRFSGRQFSNSRSEMNVSTLELGDSALYLCASSRTGVNYGYTFGSGTRLTVV.

This clone is a singleton in its sample. The V call is TRBV27, the J call TRBJ1-4; the match to TRBD1 covers 9 bases. Trimming removed 8 bases from V and 0 bases from J; junction bases left unmatched: 4. The CDR3 sequence is 15 residues long. Germline V gives CDR1 MNHEY, CDR2 SMNVEV (reference sequence). CDR3 protein: CASADRGPTNEKLFF. The CDR3 DNA sequence: TGTGCCAGCGCGGACAGGGGACCAACTAATGAAAAACTGTTTTTT. The full variable domain, its missing parts supplied by reference TRBV27 and TRBJ1-4, is EAQVTQNPRYLITVTGKKLTVTCSQNMNHEYMSWYRQDPGLGLRQIYYSMNVEVTDKGDVPEGYKVSRKEKRNFPLILESPSPNQTSLYFCASADRGPTNEKLFFGSGTQLSVL.

The V and J genes are TRBV7-9 and TRBJ1-1; D gene unclear. V was cut by 1 base and J by 3 bases, with 15 bases left in between. Germline CDR1 is SEHNR and CDR2 is FQNEAQ (reference sequence). The CDR3 has 16 amino acids. The CDR3: CASSLVAGRWDTEAFF. The DNA for the CDR3 is TGTGCCAGCAGCTTAGTGGCGGGGAGGTGGGACACTGAAGCTTTCTTT.

V is TRBV2 and J is TRBJ2-2; D may be TRBD1 (6 bases). The CDR3 spans 16 residues. Germline loops: CDR1 SNHLY, CDR2 FYNNEI. Trimming removed 7 bases at V and 0 bases at J, with 15 bases between. In nucleotides, the CDR3 is TGTGCCAGCAATCCTACAGGGTCATCGAACACCGGGGAGCTGTTTTTT. Translating gives CASNPTGSSNTGELFF.

The gene calls are TRBV5-6 and TRBJ2-1, with 9 nucleotides matching TRBD2. The ends lost 5 bases at V and 0 bases at J; junction bases unmatched: 9. Germline-derived CDR1 and CDR2 are SGHDT and YYEEEE. This CDR3 contains 17 residues. The CDR3 region is CASSHLAGPSSYNEQFF. The CDR3 DNA reads as TGTGCCAGCAGTCATCTAGCGGGACCGAGCTCCTACAATGAGCAGTTCTTC.

The chain combines TRBV10-1 with TRBJ2-3; 8 bases agree with TRBD2. The CDR3 is 15 amino acids. The germline V gene has CDR1 WNHNN and CDR2 SYGVQD (reference sequence). Germline trimming cut 6 bases from V and 4 bases from J; bases unmatched to any gene: 9. The CDR3 here is CASSASGRAADTQYF. The CDR3 bases are TGCGCCAGCAGCGCGAGCGGGAGAGCGGCAGATACGCAGTATTTT.

The chain links TRBV2 to TRBJ1-5; D not certain. The CDR3 contains 14 residues. Germline V lookup: CDR1 SNHLY, CDR2 FYNNEI. V dropped 2 bases and J dropped 5 bases, with 10 bases sitting between them. CDR3 amino acids: CASSESGRDQPQHF. In DNA, the CDR3 is TGTGCCAGCAGTGAATCGGGGAGAGATCAGCCCCAGCATTTT.

V gene TRBV4-1 combines with J gene TRBJ1-1, with D maybe TRBD1 (5 bases). This CDR3 is 16 amino acids long. The V gene lost 4 bases and the J gene lost 10 bases, with 25 bases spanning the gap. Germline CDR1 and CDR2: MGHRA and YSYEKL. CDR3 in DNA: TGCGCCAGCAGCCCGAATCATGGGGCAGGGACGGGATTAGCTTTCTTT. Translating it yields CASSPNHGAGTGLAFF.